This T cell receptor (beta chain) was sequenced in a study of T cell responses to AZD1222 COVID-19 vaccine. TCRdb's copy holds only in-frame clones and misses some; the assay was immunoSEQ multiplex PCR. The sample lists roughly 70,000 clones; 79% were seen once. Study-level findings and limits: Mapped onto spike, vaccine-associated CD4 TCRs spanned it and were dominant at 160-218 and 743-854. Unmutated regions of variants are reportedly targeted by nearly half of spike-specific TCRs. Donors, mostly white British, included more females; clonal diversity was possibly underestimated. Rises in breadth and depth of Spike-specific TCRs came after two AZD1222 doses.

The V segment lost 7 bases and the J segment 2 bases; nucleotides outside the gene matches: 5. Germline V gene lookup returns CDR1 SNHLY and CDR2 FYNNEI. This CDR3 has 13 amino acids. Points on this clone: Its antigen remains unidentified.

This sample comprised peripheral blood, obtained on day 0 of MenACWY control vaccination. This receptor was taken from an adult in good health. The chain is built from TRBV2 and TRBJ2-7; 7 bases fit TRBD2. The CDR3 loop reads CASKGGSTYEQYF. DNA for the CDR3: TGTGCCAGCAAGGGCGGGAGTACCTACGAGCAGTACTTC.